These 22 T cell receptor beta chains came from one sample sequenced in a study of T cell responses to AZD1222 COVID-19 vaccine. Measured with immunoSEQ multiplex PCR; TCRdb has only the in-frame clones, and not every one. The table records 150,000 to 200,000 clones, about 90% of them present only once. This sample comprised peripheral blood, obtained 28 days after the second AZD1222 dose. These receptors originate from an adult who received the AZD1222 COVID-19 vaccine.

This clone was observed a single time. The rearrangement uses TRBV18 and TRBJ2-1; 7 bases agree with TRBD1. The V and J ends lost 3 bases and 12 bases, in that order; junction bases with no gene match: 11. Germline CDR1 and CDR2: KGHSH and LQKENI. The CDR3 spans 14 residues. The DNA for the CDR3 is TGTGCCAGCTCACCCCCGGGACAGCCGCGAGGGCAGTTCTTC. It encodes CASSPPGQPRGQFF.

The rearrangement links TRBV7-6 to TRBJ2-1, with D tentatively TRBD1 or TRBD2 (5 bases each). V was pared by 5 bases and J by 5 bases, with 13 bases between. The CDR3 runs to 14 residues. Germline CDR1 SGHVS, CDR2 FNYEAQ. CDR3 amino acids: CASSPWGKDNEQFF. CDR3 in DNA: TGTGCCAGCAGCCCCTGGGGGAAGGACAATGAGCAGTTCTTC.

This chain connects TRBV5-5 to TRBJ1-3; D may be TRBD1 (5 bases). The V and J ends lost 5 bases and 4 bases respectively, with 16 bases between them. The CDR3 loop spans 15 amino acids. In germline, CDR1 is SGHKS, CDR2 YYEKEE (reference sequence). CDR3 loop: CASSLTAGSGNTIYF. The DNA for the CDR3 is TGTGCCAGCAGTCTGACAGCCGGCTCGGGAAACACCATATATTTT.

The chain uses TRBV5-6 and TRBJ1-6, with 7 nucleotides matching TRBD1. J was trimmed by 5 bases and V by 2 bases; bases with no gene match: 13. CDR1 and CDR2 from the germline V gene are SGHDT and YYEEEE. The CDR3 totals 18 residues. The CDR3 loop reads CASSFAVATGSHNSPLHF. As DNA, the CDR3 is TGTGCCAGCAGCTTTGCTGTCGCGACAGGGTCCCATAATTCACCCCTCCACTTT.

The gene calls are TRBV30 and TRBJ1-2, with TRBD1 matching 7 bases. V was pared by 0 bases and J by 4 bases, with 8 bases of the junction left unmatched. CDR3 length: 15 amino acids. Germline CDR1 reads GTSNPN; CDR2 reads SVGIG (reference sequence). Written as DNA, the CDR3 is TGTGCCTGGAGTGTACAGGGGAGGGTAACCTATGGCTACACCTTC. It codes for CAWSVQGRVTYGYTF.

This clone was picked up one time. The rearrangement links TRBV5-1 to TRBJ2-3, with D unclear. The CDR3 is 14 amino acids. Per germline, CDR1 SGHRS and CDR2 YFSETQ. V shed 3 bases and J shed 0 bases, with 8 bases lying between them. The CDR3 sequence is CASSSGASTDTQYF. CDR3 in DNA: TGCGCCAGCAGCTCCGGTGCTAGCACAGATACGCAGTATTTT.

DNA for the CDR3: TGTGCCAGCAGGCGGACAGATCAAGGTATCTCACCCCTCCACTTT. Protein: CASRRTDQGISPLHF. The V gene is TRBV6-5, the J gene TRBJ1-6; possibly TRBD1 for D (6 bases). V lost 6 bases, J lost 10 bases, and 19 bases lay in between. The CDR3 spans 15 residues. The V gene's germline CDR1 is MNHEY and CDR2 SVGAGI.

This sequence joins TRBV11-2 and TRBJ2-7, with 12 bases that match TRBD1. The CDR3 contains 17 residues. CDR1 is SGHAT, CDR2 FQNNGV, per germline. Trimming cost V 2 bases and J 4 bases; bases outside gene matches: 9. CDR3 region: CASSLSGTGGVMYEQYF. The CDR3, as DNA: TGTGCCAGCAGCTTATCGGGGACAGGGGGCGTGATGTACGAGCAGTACTTC.

The genes are TRBV7-9 and TRBJ2-2, with unresolved D. The CDR3 loop spans 12 amino acids. Germline CDR1 reads SEHNR; CDR2 reads FQNEAQ (reference sequence). Trimming shortened V by 3 bases and J by 8 bases, and 7 bases separated the two germline ends. The CDR3 loop is CASSFDRGELFF. Here the CDR3 DNA reads TGTGCCAGCAGCTTTGATAGGGGGGAGCTGTTTTTT. The entire variable domain, with the rest obtained from reference TRBV7-9 and TRBJ2-2, is as follows: DTGVSQNPRHKITKRGQNVTFRCDPISEHNRLYWYRQTLGQGPEFLTYFQNEAQLEKSRLLSDRFSAERPKGSFSTLEIQRTEQGDSAMYLCASSFDRGELFFGEGSRLTVL.

The V and J genes are TRBV6-5 and TRBJ2-7; TRBD2 matches at 7 bases. Germline V gene sequence: CDR1 MNHEY, CDR2 SVGAGI. The CDR3 totals 16 residues. V gave up 0 bases and J gave up 4 bases; unmatched junction bases: 9. This CDR3 reads CASSYSTGGIGYEQYF. As DNA, the CDR3 is TGTGCCAGCAGTTACTCGACGGGGGGTATAGGATACGAGCAGTACTTC.

This rearrangement joins TRBV7-9 to TRBJ2-2, with a tentative D call TRBD2 (7 bases). CDR3 size: 16 residues. The ends were cut back, 5 bases at V and 0 bases at J, with 13 bases in the middle. Germline CDR1 and CDR2: SEHNR and FQNEAQ (reference sequence). Here the CDR3 reads CASSVRGGANTGELFF. DNA for the CDR3: TGTGCCAGCAGCGTTAGGGGGGGTGCGAACACCGGGGAGCTGTTTTTT.

The CDR3 DNA sequence: TGTGCCAGCAGTGGGGCCGGAAACATTCAGTACTTC. Amino acids: CASSGAGNIQYF. The V gene is TRBV12-3 or TRBV12-4, the J gene TRBJ2-4, with a weak D call TRBD1 (5 bases). V shed 5 bases and J shed 6 bases, with 8 bases lying between them. This CDR3 has 12 residues.

The gene calls are TRBV19 and TRBJ1-4; 9 bases fit TRBD1. The CDR3 covers 15 residues. V was pared by 4 bases and J by 6 bases, with 6 bases of the junction left unmatched. Germline lookup yields CDR1 LNHDA and CDR2 SQIVND (reference sequence). The CDR3 region has the DNA TGTGCCAGTAGTACTGGACAGGGGTATTATGAAAAACTGTTTTTT. As protein: CASSTGQGYYEKLFF.

V is TRBV7-9 and J is TRBJ1-1, with D unclear. Germline assignment: CDR1 SEHNR and CDR2 FQNEAQ (reference sequence). V was pared by 5 bases and J by 4 bases, with 11 bases between. The CDR3 is 13 residues long. DNA of the CDR3: TGTGCCAGCAGCCCCTTCGAGGCCACTGAAGCTTTCTTT. Translating it yields CASSPFEATEAFF.

This chain uses TRBV7-9 with TRBJ1-5, with D uncertain. The ends were cut back, 2 bases at V and 9 bases at J, with 8 bases in the middle. The CDR3 has 12 amino acids. The germline V gene has CDR1 SEHNR and CDR2 FQNEAQ (reference sequence). This chain's CDR3 is CASSLSRGPQHF. The CDR3 bases are TGTGCCAGCAGCTTATCCCGGGGGCCCCAGCATTTT.

V usage is TRBV5-1 and J usage is TRBJ2-7, with D uncertain. The CDR3 extends over 14 amino acids. The germline V and J ends were trimmed by 1 base and 3 bases, with 11 bases remaining between them. Germline V gene sequence: CDR1 SGHRS, CDR2 YFSETQ. CDR3 DNA sequence: TGCGCCAGCAGCTTGCTCCCGGACGGCTACGAGCAGTACTTC. This translates into CASSLLPDGYEQYF.

J is TRBJ2-3 and V is TRBV7-2, with 8 bases that match TRBD2. The germline CDR1 and CDR2 sequences are SGHTA and FQGNSA. The CDR3 is 15 amino acids. Germline trimming cut 4 bases from V and 2 bases from J; bases unmatched to any gene: 5. The CDR3 region has the DNA TGTGCCAGCAGCTATCAAGCGGGGGACACAGATACGCAGTATTTT. This translates into CASSYQAGDTDTQYF.

The CDR3 coding sequence is TGTGCCAGCTCACCAATGGGACAGTCCCTGGGCAATCAGCCCCAGCATTTT. This translates into CASSPMGQSLGNQPQHF. The rearrangement joins TRBV18 to TRBJ1-5; 7 nucleotides match TRBD1. Germline CDR1 and CDR2: KGHSH and LQKENI. The V and J ends lost 2 bases and 2 bases, in that order; junction bases with no gene match: 9. The length of the CDR3 is 17 residues.

The genes are TRBV6-5 and TRBJ2-5; unclear D gene. The CDR3 covers 16 residues. Germline CDR1 is MNHEY and CDR2 is SVGAGI. Trimming cost V 4 bases and J 2 bases, with 17 bases left between them. CDR3 in amino acids: CASSSPNRIRQETQYF. CDR3 bases: TGTGCCAGCAGTTCCCCTAACCGGATACGACAAGAGACCCAGTACTTC.

There are a few counts of this clone. This chain uses TRBV20-1 with TRBJ2-7, with D hard to call. The germline V gene has CDR1 DFQATT and CDR2 SNEGSKA (reference sequence). The CDR3 loop spans 11 amino acids. The V gene lost 4 bases and the J gene lost 1 base, with 5 bases spanning the gap. The CDR3 sequence is CSAIFSYEQYF. The CDR3 DNA is TGCAGTGCTATCTTTTCCTACGAGCAGTACTTC.

This clone appeared many times. V and J are TRBV19 and TRBJ2-1, with a possible D match to TRBD1 (6 bases). Germline V CDR1 and CDR2: LNHDA, SQIVND (reference sequence). The CDR3 is 15 amino acids. Trimming shortened V by 5 bases and J by 6 bases, and 17 bases separated the two germline ends. The CDR3 DNA reads as TGTGCCAGTAGTTGGGGACAAGGTGTCTCCAATGAGCAGTTCTTC. Its translation: CASSWGQGVSNEQFF.

The chain links TRBV3-1 (or the pseudogene TRBV3-2) to TRBJ1-2; TRBD1 aligns across 11 bases. The CDR3 runs 15 residues. Germline CDR1 LGHDT, CDR2 YNNKEL (reference sequence). V lost 0 bases to trimming and J lost 6 bases; unmatched junction nucleotides: 3. The DNA of the CDR3 is TGTGCCAGCAGCCAAGACTGGGACAGGGGGAATGGCTACACCTTC. Protein sequence: CASSQDWDRGNGYTF.